This T cell receptor (beta chain) appears in the sequencing data of a study of CD8+ T cells in alopecia areata. In each case, RNA was isolated and then reverse transcribed into cDNA as the sequencing template. Clones were read by immunoSEQ multiplex PCR, and TCRdb kept only the in-frame ones, dropping some. The top ten hold approximately 4.9% of the sample, which has over 150,000 clones, around 50% seen once. Germline CDR1 and CDR2: MGHDK and SYGVNS. With 2 bases removed from V and 5 bases from J, the gap between germline ends came to 3 bases. The CDR3 sequence is 11 residues long. Sequenced sample: CD8+ T cells sorted from blood. This clonotype was obtained from a human donor in good health. This rearrangement joins TRBV25-1 to TRBJ1-1; unclear D gene. Here the CDR3 reads CASSELTEAFF. Written as DNA, the CDR3 is TGTGCCAGCAGTGAACTAACTGAAGCTTTCTTT. Looking up the rest from reference TRBV25-1 and TRBJ1-1 gives the full variable domain: EADIYQTPRYLVIGTGKKITLECSQTMGHDKMYWYQQDPGMELHLIHYSYGVNSTEKGDLSSESTVSRIRTEHFPLTLESARPSHTSQYLCASSELTEAFFGQGTRLTVV.